This T cell receptor (beta chain) was obtained from a study of identifying expanded T cells in peripheral blood. On this clone: Its antigen is not known.

Clones were read by immunoSEQ multiplex PCR, and TCRdb kept only the in-frame ones, dropping some. The table includes approximately 75,000 clones, around 90% detected once. Study-wide results and limits: About 1.2 clones differed between technical replicates, versus about 16 and 19 over time.

Healthy donors had no documented immune events, such as infections, while sampled. This sequence was found in a person between 18 and 75 years old in good health. The material sequenced was blood.

The chain's CDR3 is CASRLWRQLHYGYTF. In DNA form, the CDR3 reads TGTGCAAGTCGACTATGGAGGCAGCTTCACTATGGCTACACCTTC. The chain carries TRBV12-2 and TRBJ1-2. TRBV12-2 is flagged as a pseudogene. The CDR3 totals 15 residues.